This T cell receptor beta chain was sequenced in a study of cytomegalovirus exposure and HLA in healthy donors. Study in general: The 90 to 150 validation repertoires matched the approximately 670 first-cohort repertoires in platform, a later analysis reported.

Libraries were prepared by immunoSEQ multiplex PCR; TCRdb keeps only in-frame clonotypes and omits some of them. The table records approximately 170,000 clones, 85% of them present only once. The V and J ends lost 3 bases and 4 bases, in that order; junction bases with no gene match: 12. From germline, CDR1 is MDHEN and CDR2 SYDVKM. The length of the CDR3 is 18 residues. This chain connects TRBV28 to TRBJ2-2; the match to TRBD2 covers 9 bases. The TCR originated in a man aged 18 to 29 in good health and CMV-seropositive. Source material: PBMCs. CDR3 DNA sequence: TGTGCCAGCAGTTTCCACCGGAGTAGGACTAGCGCCACCGGGGAGCTGTTTTTT. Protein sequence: CASSFHRSRTSATGELFF.